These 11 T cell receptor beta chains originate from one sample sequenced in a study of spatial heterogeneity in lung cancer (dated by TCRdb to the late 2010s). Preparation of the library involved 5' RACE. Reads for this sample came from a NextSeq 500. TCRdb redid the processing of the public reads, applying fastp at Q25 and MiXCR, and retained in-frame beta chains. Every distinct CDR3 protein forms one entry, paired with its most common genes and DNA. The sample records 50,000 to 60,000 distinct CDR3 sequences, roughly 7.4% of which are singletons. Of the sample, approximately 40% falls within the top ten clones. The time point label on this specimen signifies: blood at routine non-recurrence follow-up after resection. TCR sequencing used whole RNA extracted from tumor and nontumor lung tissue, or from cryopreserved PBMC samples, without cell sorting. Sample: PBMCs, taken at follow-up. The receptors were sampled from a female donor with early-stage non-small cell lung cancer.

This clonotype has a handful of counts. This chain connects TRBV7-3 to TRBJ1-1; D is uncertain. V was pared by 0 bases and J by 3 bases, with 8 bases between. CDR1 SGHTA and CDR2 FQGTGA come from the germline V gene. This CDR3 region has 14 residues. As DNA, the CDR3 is TGTGCCAGCAGCTTAACCGTTGGGGACACTGAAGCTTTCTTT. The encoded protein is CASSLTVGDTEAFF.

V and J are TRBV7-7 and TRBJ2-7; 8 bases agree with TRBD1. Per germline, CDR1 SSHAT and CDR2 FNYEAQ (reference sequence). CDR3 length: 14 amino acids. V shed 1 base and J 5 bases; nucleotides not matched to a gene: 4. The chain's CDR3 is CASSLGQGRHEQYF. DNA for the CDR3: TGTGCCAGCAGCTTAGGACAGGGGAGGCACGAGCAGTACTTC.

The CDR3 DNA reads as TGTGCCACCAGGCTGGGTAGCTCTGGAAACACCATATATTTT. Translation gives CATRLGSSGNTIYF. V usage is TRBV15 and J usage is TRBJ1-3; no clear D gene. The length of the CDR3 is 14 residues. The V gene's germline CDR1 is LNHNV and CDR2 YYDKDF (reference sequence). Trimming shortened V by 6 bases and J by 0 bases, and 9 bases separated the two germline ends. The whole variable domain, filled in from reference TRBV15 and TRBJ1-3, reads DAMVIQNPRYQVTQFGKPVTLSCSQTLNHNVMYWYQQKSSQAPKLLFHYYDKDFNNEADTPDNFQSRRPNTSFCFLDIRSPGLGDTAMYLCATRLGSSGNTIYFGEGSWLTVV.

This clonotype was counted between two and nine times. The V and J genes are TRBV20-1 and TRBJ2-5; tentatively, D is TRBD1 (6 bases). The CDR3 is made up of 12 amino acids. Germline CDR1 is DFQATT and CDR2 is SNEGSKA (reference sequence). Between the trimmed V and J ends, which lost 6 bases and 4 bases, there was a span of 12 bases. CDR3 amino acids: CSARGGGETQYF. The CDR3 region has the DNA TGCAGTGCCAGGGGCGGAGGAGAGACCCAGTACTTC.

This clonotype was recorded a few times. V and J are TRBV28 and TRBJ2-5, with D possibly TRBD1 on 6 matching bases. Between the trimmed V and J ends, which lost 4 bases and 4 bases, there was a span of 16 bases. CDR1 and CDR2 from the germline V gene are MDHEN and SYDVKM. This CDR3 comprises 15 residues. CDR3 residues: CASSSATGLGETQYF. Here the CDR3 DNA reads TGTGCCAGCAGTTCTGCGACAGGCCTGGGAGAGACCCAGTACTTC. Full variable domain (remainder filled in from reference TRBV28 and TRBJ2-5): DVKVTQSSRYLVKRTGEKVFLECVQDMDHENMFWYRQDPGLGLRLIYFSYDVKMKEKGDIPEGYSVSREKKERFSLILESASTNQTSMYLCASSSATGLGETQYFGPGTRLLVL.

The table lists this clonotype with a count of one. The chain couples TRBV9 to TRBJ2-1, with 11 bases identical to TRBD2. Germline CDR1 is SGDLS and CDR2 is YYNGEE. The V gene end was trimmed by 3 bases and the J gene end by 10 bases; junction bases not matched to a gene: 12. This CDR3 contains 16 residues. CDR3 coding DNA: TGTGCCAGCAGCGGGGGAAACCTAGCGGGGGGCGCAGAGCAGTTCTTC. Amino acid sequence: CASSGGNLAGGAEQFF.

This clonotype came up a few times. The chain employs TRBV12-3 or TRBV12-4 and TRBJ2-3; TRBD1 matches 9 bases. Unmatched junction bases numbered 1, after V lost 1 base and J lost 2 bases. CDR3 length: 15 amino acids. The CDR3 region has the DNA TGTGCCAGCAGTTTAGGGGACAGGGACACAGATACGCAGTATTTT. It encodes CASSLGDRDTDTQYF.

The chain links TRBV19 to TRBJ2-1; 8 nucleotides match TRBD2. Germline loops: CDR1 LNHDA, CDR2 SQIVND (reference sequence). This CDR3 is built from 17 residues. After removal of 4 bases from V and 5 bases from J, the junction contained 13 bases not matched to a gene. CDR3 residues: CASSTTSLAGGDNEQFF. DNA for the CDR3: TGTGCCAGTAGTACTACCTCCCTTGCGGGGGGAGACAATGAGCAGTTCTTC.

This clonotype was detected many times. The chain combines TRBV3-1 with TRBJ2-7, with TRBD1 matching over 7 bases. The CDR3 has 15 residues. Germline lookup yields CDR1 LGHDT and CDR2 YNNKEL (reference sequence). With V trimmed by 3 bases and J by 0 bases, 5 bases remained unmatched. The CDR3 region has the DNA TGTGCCAGCAGCCACCGGGACAGAAGCTCCTACGAGCAGTACTTC. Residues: CASSHRDRSSYEQYF.

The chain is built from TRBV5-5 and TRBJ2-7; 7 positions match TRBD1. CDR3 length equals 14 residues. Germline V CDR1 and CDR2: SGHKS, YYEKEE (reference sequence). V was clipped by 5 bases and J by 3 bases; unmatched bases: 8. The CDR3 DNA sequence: TGTGCCAGCAGGCCGACAGGGACCCACTACGAGCAGTACTTC. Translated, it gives CASRPTGTHYEQYF.

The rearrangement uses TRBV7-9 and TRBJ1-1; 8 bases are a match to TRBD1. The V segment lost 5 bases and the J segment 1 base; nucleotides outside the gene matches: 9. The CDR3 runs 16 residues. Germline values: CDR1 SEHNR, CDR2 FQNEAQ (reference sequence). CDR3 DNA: TGTGCCAGCAGCCCCCGTCCCGGGACAGGGAACACTGAAGCTTTCTTT. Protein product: CASSPRPGTGNTEAFF. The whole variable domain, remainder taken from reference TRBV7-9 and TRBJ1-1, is DTGVSQNPRHKITKRGQNVTFRCDPISEHNRLYWYRQTLGQGPEFLTYFQNEAQLEKSRLLSDRFSAERPKGSFSTLEIQRTEQGDSAMYLCASSPRPGTGNTEAFFGQGTRLTVV.